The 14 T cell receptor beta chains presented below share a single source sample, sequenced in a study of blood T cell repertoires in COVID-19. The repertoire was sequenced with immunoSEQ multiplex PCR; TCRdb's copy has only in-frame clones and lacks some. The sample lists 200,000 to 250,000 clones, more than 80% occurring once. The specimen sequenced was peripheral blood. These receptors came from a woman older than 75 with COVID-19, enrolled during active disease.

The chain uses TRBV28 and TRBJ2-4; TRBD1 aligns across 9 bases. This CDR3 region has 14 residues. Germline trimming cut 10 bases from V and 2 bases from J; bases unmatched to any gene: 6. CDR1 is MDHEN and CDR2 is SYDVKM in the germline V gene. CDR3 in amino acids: CATDRGETKNIQYF. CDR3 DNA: TGTGCCACTGACAGGGGGGAGACCAAAAACATTCAGTACTTC.

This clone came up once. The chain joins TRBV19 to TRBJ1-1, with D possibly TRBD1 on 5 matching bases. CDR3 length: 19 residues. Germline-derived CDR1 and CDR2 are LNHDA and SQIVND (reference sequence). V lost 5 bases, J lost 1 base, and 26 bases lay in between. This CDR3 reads CASSPFGGNFGTRNTEAFF. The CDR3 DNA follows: TGTGCCAGTAGTCCCTTCGGGGGTAATTTCGGGACCAGGAACACTGAAGCTTTCTTT.

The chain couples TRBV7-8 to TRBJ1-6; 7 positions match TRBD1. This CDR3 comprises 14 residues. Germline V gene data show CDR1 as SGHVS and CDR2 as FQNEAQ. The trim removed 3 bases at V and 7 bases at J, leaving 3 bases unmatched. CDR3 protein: CASSFAGGNSPLHF. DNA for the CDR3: TGTGCCAGCAGCTTCGCAGGGGGGAATTCACCCCTCCACTTT. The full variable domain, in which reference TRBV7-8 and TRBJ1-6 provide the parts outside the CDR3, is GAGVSQSPRYKVAKRGQDVALRCDPISGHVSLFWYQQALGQGPEFLTYFQNEAQLDKSGLPSDRFFAERPEGSVSTLKIQRTQQEDSAVYLCASSFAGGNSPLHFGNGTRLTVT.

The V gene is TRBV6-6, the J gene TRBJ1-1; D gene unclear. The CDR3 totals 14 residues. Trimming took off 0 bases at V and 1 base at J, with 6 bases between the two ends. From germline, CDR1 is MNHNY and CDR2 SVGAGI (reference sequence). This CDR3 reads CASSYSEENTEAFF. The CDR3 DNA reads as TGTGCCAGCAGTTACTCGGAGGAGAACACTGAAGCTTTCTTT.

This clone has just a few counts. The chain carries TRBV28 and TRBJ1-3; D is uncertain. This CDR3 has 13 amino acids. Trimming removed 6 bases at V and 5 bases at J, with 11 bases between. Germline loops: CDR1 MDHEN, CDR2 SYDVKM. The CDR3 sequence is CASSSPVRNTIYF. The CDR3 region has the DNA TGTGCCAGCAGCTCCCCTGTCCGAAACACCATATATTTT.

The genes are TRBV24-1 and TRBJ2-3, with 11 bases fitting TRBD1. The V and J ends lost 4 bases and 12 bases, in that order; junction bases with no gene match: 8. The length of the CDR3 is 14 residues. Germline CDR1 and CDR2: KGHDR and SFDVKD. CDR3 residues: CATSERGQGARQYF. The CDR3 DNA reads TGTGCCACCAGTGAGCGCGGACAGGGGGCGCGTCAGTATTTT.

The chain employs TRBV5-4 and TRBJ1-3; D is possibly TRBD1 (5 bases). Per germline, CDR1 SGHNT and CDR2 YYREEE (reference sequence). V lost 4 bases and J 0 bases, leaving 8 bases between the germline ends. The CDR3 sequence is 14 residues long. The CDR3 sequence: CASSGDSSGNTIYF. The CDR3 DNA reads TGTGCCAGCAGCGGAGACAGCTCTGGAAACACCATATATTTT.

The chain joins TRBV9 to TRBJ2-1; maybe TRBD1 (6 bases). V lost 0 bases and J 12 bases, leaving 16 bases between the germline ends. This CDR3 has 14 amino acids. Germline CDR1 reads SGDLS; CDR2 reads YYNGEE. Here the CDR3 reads CASSVATTGWGQFF. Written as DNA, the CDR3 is TGTGCCAGCAGCGTAGCTACTACAGGGTGGGGGCAGTTCTTC.

CDR3 protein: CARSLYNMYEQYF. In DNA, the CDR3 is TGTGCCAGAAGCTTGTACAATATGTACGAGCAGTACTTC. This chain uses TRBV5-3 with TRBJ2-7, with D unclear. TRBV5-3 is sorted into the ORF group, with uncertain function. With 1 base removed from V and 4 bases from J, the gap between germline ends came to 9 bases. This CDR3 region has 13 residues.

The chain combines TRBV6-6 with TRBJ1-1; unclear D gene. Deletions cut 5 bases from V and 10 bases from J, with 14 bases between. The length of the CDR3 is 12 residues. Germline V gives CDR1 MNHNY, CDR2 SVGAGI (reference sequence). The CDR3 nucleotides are TGTGCCAGCAGTGTACCCCCGGAGAGAGCTTTCTTT. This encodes CASSVPPERAFF.

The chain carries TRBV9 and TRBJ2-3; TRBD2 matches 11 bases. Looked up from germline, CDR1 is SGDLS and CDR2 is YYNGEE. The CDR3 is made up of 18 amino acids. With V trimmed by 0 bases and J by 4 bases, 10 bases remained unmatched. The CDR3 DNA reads TGTGCCAGCAGCGTAGAGGCGTGGACTAGCGGGCGTTCAGATACGCAGTATTTT. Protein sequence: CASSVEAWTSGRSDTQYF.

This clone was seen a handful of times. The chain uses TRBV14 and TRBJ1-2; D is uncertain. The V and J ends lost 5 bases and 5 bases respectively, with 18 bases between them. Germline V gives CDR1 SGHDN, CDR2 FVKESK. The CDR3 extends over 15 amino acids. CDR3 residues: CASSSSLGRGYGYTF. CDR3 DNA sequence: TGTGCCAGCAGCTCATCACTCGGACGGGGTTATGGCTACACCTTC.

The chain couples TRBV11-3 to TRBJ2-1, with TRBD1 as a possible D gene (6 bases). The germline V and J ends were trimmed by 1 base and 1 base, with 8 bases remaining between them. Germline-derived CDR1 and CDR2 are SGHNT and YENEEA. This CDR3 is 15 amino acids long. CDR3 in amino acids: CASSLGQVSYNEQFF. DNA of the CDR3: TGTGCCAGCAGCTTAGGACAGGTTTCCTACAATGAGCAGTTCTTC.

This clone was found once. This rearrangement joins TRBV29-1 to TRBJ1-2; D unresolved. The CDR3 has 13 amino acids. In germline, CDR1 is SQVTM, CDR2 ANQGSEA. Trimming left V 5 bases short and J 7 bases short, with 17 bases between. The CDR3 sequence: CSVRGYKISGYTF. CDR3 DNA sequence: TGCAGCGTTCGGGGTTACAAGATCTCTGGCTACACCTTC.